This note documents a single T cell receptor (beta chain) sequence. V lost 5 bases to trimming and J lost 5 bases; unmatched junction nucleotides: 12. Germline V gene sequence: CDR1 PRHDT, CDR2 FYEKMQ (reference sequence). The CDR3 runs to 17 residues. With no exception, relapse followed autologous stem cell transplantation in all patients, and brentuximab vedotin exposure varied. This entry belongs to a study of PD-1 blockade in classical Hodgkin lymphoma. Data came from immunoSEQ multiplex PCR; TCRdb stores just in-frame clones and leaves some out. The table has about 11,000 clones, 80% seen once. This sequence originates from a human donor with classical Hodgkin lymphoma. The sequencing here drew on peripheral blood mononuclear cells (PBMCs), taken before the second cycle of nivolumab. The chain carries TRBV13 and TRBJ2-3; 11 bases are shared with TRBD2. CDR3 nucleotides: TGTGCCAGCAGCCAACTAGCGGGAGAGAACATGGGAGATACGCAGTATTTT. It translates to CASSQLAGENMGDTQYF.